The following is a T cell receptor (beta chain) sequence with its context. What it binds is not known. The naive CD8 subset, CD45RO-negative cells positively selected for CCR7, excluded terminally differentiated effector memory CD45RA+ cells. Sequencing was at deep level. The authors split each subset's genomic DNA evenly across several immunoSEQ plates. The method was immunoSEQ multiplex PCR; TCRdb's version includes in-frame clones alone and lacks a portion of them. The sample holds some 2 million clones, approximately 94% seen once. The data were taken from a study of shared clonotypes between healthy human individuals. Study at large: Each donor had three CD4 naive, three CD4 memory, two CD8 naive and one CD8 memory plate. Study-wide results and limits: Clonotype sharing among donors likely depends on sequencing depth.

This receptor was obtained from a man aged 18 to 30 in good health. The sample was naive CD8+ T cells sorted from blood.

This CDR3 reads CASRDWDRVNNEQFF. In nucleotides, the CDR3 is TGCGCCAGCCGCGACTGGGACAGGGTAAACAATGAGCAGTTCTTC. The rearrangement uses TRBV5-1 and TRBJ2-1; TRBD1 aligns across 9 bases. CDR3 length: 15 residues. The J segment lost 5 bases and the V segment lost 7 bases, leaving 10 bases of the junction unmatched. Per the germline V gene, CDR1 is SGHRS and CDR2 is YFSETQ.